This T cell receptor (beta chain) was identified during a study of T cell responses to AZD1222 COVID-19 vaccine. V was shortened by 4 bases and J by 4 bases, with 13 bases between the two germline ends. Per germline, CDR1 MNHEY and CDR2 SVGAGI. The CDR3 runs 14 residues. TCRdb's table, derived via immunoSEQ multiplex PCR, lists solely in-frame clones and lacks some. The sample holds about 200,000 clones, approximately 90% seen once. This sample comprised peripheral blood, obtained 28 days after the second dose of the MenACWY control vaccine. The TCR sequence derives from an adult who received the MenACWY meningococcal vaccine as a control. The chain joins TRBV6-5 to TRBJ1-2; D is ambiguous. CDR3 residues: CASSLGQRPYGYTF. For the CDR3, the DNA is TGTGCCAGCAGTTTAGGGCAGAGGCCCTATGGCTACACCTTC.